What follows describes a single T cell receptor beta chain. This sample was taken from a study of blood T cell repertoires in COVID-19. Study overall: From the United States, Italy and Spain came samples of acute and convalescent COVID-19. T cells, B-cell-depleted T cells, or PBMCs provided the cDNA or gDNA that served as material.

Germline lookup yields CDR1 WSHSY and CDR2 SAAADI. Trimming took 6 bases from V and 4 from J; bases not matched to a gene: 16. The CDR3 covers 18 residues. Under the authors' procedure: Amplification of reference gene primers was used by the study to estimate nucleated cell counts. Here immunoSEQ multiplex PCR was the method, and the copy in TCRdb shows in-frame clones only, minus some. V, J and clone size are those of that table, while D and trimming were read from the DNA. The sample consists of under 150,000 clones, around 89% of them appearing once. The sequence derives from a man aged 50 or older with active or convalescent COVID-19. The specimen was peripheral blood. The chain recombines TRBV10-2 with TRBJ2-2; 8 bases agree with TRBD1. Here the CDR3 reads CASRRRTGSAMGTGELFF. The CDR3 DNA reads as TGCGCCAGCAGACGGAGGACAGGGTCCGCGATGGGCACCGGGGAGCTGTTTTTT.